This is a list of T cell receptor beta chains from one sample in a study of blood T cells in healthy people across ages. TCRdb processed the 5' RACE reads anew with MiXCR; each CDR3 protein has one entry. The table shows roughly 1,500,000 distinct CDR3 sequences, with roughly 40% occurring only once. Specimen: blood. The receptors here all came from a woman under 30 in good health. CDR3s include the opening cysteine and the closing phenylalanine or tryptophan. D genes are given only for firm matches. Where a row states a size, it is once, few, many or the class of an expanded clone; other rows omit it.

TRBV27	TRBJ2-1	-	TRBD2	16	CASSLLGLAGYNEQFF	TGTGCCAGCAGTTTATTGGGACTAGCGGGGTACAATGAGCAGTTCTTC
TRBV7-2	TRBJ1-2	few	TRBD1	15	CASSFVGTGVYGYTF	TGTGCCAGCAGCTTCGTAGGGACAGGGGTCTATGGCTACACCTTC
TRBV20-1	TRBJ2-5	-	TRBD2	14	CSAPPGGLGETQYF	TGCAGTGCCCCCCCGGGGGGACTAGGAGAGACCCAGTACTTC
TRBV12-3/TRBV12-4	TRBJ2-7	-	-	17	CASSAGEFTGSSYEQYF	TGTGCCAGCAGTGCGGGGGAATTTACAGGGAGCTCCTACGAGCAGTACTTC
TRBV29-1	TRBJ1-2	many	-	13	CSVEALGGTGYTF	TGCAGCGTTGAAGCCCTGGGAGGGACTGGCTACACCTTC
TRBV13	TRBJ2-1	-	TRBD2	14	CASSPTSGTAEQFF	TGTGCCAGCAGCCCGACTAGCGGGACCGCTGAGCAGTTCTTC
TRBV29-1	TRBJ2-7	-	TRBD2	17	CSVDTASEASGTYEQYF	TGCAGCGTTGACACGGCGAGTGAGGCTAGCGGGACCTACGAGCAGTACTTC
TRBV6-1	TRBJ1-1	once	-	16	CASSRVVGPEGTEAFF	TGTGCCAGCAGTAGAGTAGTCGGTCCCGAAGGGACTGAAGCTTTCTTT
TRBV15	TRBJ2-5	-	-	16	CATSRPFGAAQETQYF	TGTGCCACCAGCAGACCTTTCGGGGCGGCGCAAGAGACCCAGTACTTC
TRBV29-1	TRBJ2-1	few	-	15	CSALGASSSYNEQFF	TGCAGCGCCTTAGGGGCGTCAAGCTCCTACAATGAGCAGTTCTTC
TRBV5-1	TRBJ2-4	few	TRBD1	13	CASSGGDRDIQYF	TGCGCCAGCAGCGGGGGGGACAGGGACATTCAGTACTTC
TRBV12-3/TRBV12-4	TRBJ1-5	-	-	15	CASSLRGSDNQPQHF	TGTGCCAGCAGTTTGAGGGGGTCAGATAATCAGCCCCAGCATTTT
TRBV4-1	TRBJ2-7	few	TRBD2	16	CASSLTGTSGSYEQYF	TGCGCCAGCAGCCTTACCGGGACTAGCGGCTCCTACGAGCAGTACTTC
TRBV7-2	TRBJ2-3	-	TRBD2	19	CASSGERGRARANTDTQYF	TGTGCCAGCAGCGGAGAACGCGGGAGGGCTCGTGCTAACACAGATACGCAGTATTTT
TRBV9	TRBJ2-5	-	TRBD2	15	CASGGVAGAGNEQYF	TGTGCCAGCGGCGGCGTAGCGGGAGCGGGGAATGAGCAGTACTTC
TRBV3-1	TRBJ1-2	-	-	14	CASSPQGRSCGYTF	TGTGCCAGCAGTCCCCAGGGAAGGAGCTGTGGCTACACCTTC
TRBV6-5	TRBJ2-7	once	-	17	CASSYSWWGPSYNEQYF	TGTGCCAGCAGTTACTCGTGGTGGGGACCCTCCTACAATGAGCAGTACTTC
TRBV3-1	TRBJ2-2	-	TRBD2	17	CASSQRRTSGSGGELFF	TGTGCCAGCAGCCAAAGGCGGACTAGCGGTTCCGGCGGGGAGCTGTTTTTT
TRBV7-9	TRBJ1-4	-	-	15	CASSSPGLGREKLFF	TGTGCCAGCAGCTCACCCGGTCTAGGCCGCGAAAAACTGTTTTTT
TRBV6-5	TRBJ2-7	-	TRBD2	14	CASSYGGTNYEQYF	TGTGCCAGCAGTTACGGGGGGACTAACTACGAGCAGTACTTC
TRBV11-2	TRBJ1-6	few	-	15	CASSAATGQYSPLHF	TGTGCCAGCAGCGCAGCCACAGGGCAATATTCACCCCTCCACTTT
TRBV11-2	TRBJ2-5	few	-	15	CASSLAPVTQETQYF	TGTGCCAGCAGCTTAGCCCCAGTAACCCAAGAGACCCAGTACTTC
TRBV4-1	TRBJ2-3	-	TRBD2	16	CASSQDSGEGLDTQYF	TGCGCCAGCAGCCAAGATTCGGGGGAGGGCCTTGATACGCAGTATTTT
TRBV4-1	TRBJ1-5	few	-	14	CASSRVGGNQPQHF	TGCGCCAGCAGCCGAGTGGGGGGCAATCAGCCCCAGCATTTT
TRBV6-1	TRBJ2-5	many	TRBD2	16	CASSGDSGGTTETQYF	TGTGCCAGCAGTGGAGATAGCGGGGGGACCACAGAGACCCAGTACTTC
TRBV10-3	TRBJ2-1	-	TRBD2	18	CAISGSGTSRPEYNEQFF	TGTGCCATCAGTGGGTCCGGGACTAGCAGGCCAGAATACAATGAGCAGTTCTTC
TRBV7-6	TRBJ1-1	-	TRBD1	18	CASSLAPAYGQGNTEAFF	TGTGCCAGCAGCTTAGCCCCAGCCTACGGACAGGGGAACACTGAAGCTTTCTTT
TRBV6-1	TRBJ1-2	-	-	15	CASSEGAAQGDGYTF	TGTGCCAGCAGTGAAGGGGCAGCCCAAGGCGATGGCTACACCTTC
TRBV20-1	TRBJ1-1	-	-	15	CSASLAGFFGTEAFF	TGCAGTGCTAGTTTGGCAGGGTTTTTTGGCACTGAAGCTTTCTTT
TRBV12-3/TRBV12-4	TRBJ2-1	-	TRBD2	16	CASSFSGGASYNEQFF	TGTGCCAGCAGTTTTTCCGGGGGGGCCAGTTACAATGAGCAGTTCTTC
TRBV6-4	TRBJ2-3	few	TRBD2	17	CASSDSRTSGRTDTQYF	TGTGCCAGCAGTGACTCCCGGACTAGCGGGAGGACAGATACGCAGTATTTT
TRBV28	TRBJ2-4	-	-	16	CASSPNRSPPGNIQYF	TGTGCCAGCAGTCCTAACAGATCCCCCCCAGGAAACATTCAGTACTTC
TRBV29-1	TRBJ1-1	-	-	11	CSVEVDTEAFF	TGCAGCGTTGAAGTGGACACTGAAGCTTTCTTT
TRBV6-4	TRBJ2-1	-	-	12	CASRGPHNEQFF	TGTGCCAGCAGGGGACCCCACAATGAGCAGTTCTTC
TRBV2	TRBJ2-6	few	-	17	CASSEQGTSSGANVLTF	TGTGCCAGCAGTGAACAGGGGACGAGCTCTGGGGCCAACGTCCTGACTTTC
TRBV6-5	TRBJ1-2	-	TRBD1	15	CASSRQGQGAYGYTF	TGTGCCAGCAGTCGCCAGGGACAGGGGGCTTACGGCTACACCTTC
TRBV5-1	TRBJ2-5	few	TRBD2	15	CASRSGTSGRYEQYF	TGCGCCAGCAGGTCCGGGACTAGCGGGAGGTATGAGCAGTACTTC
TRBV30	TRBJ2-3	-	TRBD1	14	CAWSPGTGADTQYF	TGTGCCTGGAGTCCCGGGACAGGGGCAGATACGCAGTATTTT
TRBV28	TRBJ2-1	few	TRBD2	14	CASRTSGGGAEQFF	TGTGCCAGCAGGACTAGCGGGGGCGGAGCTGAGCAGTTCTTC
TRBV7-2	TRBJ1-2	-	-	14	CASSPAGFGHGYTF	TGTGCCAGCAGCCCCGCGGGGTTTGGACATGGCTACACCTTC
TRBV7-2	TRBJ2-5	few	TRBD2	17	CASSFRVAGGSRETQYF	TGTGCCAGCAGCTTTCGAGTAGCGGGGGGGTCCCGAGAGACCCAGTACTTC
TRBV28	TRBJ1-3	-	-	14	CATHQTGWENTIYF	TGTGCCACCCATCAGACAGGCTGGGAAAACACCATATATTTT
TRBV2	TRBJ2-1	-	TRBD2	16	CASRKRTSGGGSEQFF	TGTGCCAGCAGGAAAAGGACTAGCGGGGGTGGGAGTGAGCAGTTCTTC
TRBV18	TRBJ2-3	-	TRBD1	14	CASSPVQGGDTQYF	TGTGCCAGCTCACCGGTACAGGGGGGAGATACGCAGTATTTT
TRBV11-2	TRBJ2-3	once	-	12	CASSFLVKTQYF	TGTGCCAGCAGCTTCTTAGTCAAGACGCAGTATTTT
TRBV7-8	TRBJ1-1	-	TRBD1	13	CVSSQTGATEAFF	TGTGTCAGCAGCCAAACAGGGGCTACTGAAGCTTTCTTT
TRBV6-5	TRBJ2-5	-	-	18	CASSFQPPGAGDQETQYF	TGTGCCAGCAGTTTTCAACCGCCCGGGGCAGGGGACCAAGAGACCCAGTACTTC
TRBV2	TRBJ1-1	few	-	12	CASSEETNGAFF	TGTGCCAGCAGTGAAGAAACAAATGGGGCTTTCTTT
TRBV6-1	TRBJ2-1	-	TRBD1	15	CASWTPGQAEETQFF	TGTGCCAGCTGGACTCCGGGACAGGCTGAAGAGACCCAGTTCTTC
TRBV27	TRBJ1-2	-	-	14	CASKTGVGFYGYTF	TGTGCCAGCAAGACGGGGGTAGGGTTCTATGGCTACACCTTC
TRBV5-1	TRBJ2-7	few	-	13	CASSAGLHYEQYF	TGCGCCAGCAGCGCCGGACTTCACTACGAGCAGTACTTC
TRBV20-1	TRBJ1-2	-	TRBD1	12	CSAFQGDYGYTF	TGCAGTGCCTTTCAGGGGGACTATGGCTACACCTTC
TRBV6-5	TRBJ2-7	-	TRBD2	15	CASSSHSGRAGEQYF	TGTGCCAGCAGCTCCCATAGCGGGAGGGCGGGTGAGCAGTACTTC
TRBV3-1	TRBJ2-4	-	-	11	CASSLRDSVYF	TGTGCCAGCAGCCTCCGGGACTCCGTGTACTTC
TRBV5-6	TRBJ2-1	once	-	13	CASSLYMAETQFF	TGTGCCAGCAGCTTGTATATGGCGGAGACCCAGTTCTTC